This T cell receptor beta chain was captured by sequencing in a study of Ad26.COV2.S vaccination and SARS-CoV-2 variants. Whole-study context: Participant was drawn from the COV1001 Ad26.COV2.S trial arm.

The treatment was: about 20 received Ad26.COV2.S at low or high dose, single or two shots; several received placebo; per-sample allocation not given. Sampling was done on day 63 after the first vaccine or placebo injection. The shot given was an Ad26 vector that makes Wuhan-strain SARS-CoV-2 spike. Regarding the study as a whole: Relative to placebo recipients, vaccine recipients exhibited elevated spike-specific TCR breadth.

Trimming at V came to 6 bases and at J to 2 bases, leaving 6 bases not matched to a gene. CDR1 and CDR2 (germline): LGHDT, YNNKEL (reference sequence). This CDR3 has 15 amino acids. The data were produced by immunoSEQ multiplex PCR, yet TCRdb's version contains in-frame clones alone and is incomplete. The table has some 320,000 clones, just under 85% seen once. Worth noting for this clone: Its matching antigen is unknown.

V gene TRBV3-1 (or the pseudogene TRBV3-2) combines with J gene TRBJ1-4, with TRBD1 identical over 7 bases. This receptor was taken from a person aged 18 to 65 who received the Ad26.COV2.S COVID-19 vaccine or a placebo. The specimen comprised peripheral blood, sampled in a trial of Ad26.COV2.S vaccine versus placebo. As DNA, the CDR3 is TGTGCCAGCAGTCATATGGGACAGACTAATGAAAAACTGTTTTTT. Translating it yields CASSHMGQTNEKLFF.